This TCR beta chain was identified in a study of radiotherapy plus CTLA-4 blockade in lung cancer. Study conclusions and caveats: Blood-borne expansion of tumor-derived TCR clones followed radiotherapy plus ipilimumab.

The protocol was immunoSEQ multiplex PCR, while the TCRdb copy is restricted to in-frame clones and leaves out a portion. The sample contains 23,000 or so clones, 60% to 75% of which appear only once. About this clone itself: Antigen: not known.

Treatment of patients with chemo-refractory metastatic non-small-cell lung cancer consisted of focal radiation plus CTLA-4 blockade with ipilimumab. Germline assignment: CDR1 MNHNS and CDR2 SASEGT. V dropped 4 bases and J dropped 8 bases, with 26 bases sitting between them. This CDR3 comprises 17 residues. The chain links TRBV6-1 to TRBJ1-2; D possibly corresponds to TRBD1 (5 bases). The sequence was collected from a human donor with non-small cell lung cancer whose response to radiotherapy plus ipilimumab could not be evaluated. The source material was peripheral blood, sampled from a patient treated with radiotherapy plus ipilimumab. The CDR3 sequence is CASSARGELLLQSGYTF. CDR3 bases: TGTGCCAGCAGTGCTAGGGGCGAATTGCTTTTGCAGAGCGGCTACACCTTC.